Listed below are T cell receptor beta chains from one sample, sequenced in a study of PD-1 blockade in classical Hodgkin lymphoma. Using immunoSEQ multiplex PCR, the repertoire was profiled, and TCRdb retains in-frame clones only, with some absent. The sample lists roughly 40,000 clones, 88% occurring once. The source material was peripheral blood mononuclear cells (PBMCs), sampled at baseline. The receptors stem from a human donor with classical Hodgkin lymphoma. Both conserved end residues are part of each CDR3. The D gene is left open where the match is weak. Clone sizes are given selectively: once, few, many, or a class where the clone is expanded.

J gene,D gene,V gene,clone size,CDR3 DNA,CDR3 protein
TRBJ1-4,TRBD1,TRBV18,.,TGTGCCAGCTCACCGGACAGGGGGTCATCTAATGAAAAACTGTTTTTT,CASSPDRGSSNEKLFF
TRBJ2-7,TRBD2,TRBV15,.,TGTGCCACCAGCCGGCGACTAGCGGGAGACCTGCAGTACTTC,CATSRRLAGDLQYF
TRBJ1-5,TRBD1,TRBV28,.,TGTGCCAGCAGAAAAATGGACAGGCGGGATGGCAATCAGCCCCAGCATTTT,CASRKMDRRDGNQPQHF
TRBJ2-5,TRBD1,TRBV27,.,TGTGCCAGCAGTCACGACAGGGCCCAGGGGGAGACCCAGTACTTC,CASSHDRAQGETQYF
TRBJ1-5,.,TRBV20-1,.,TGCAGTGCTAACGGTCAGCCCCAGCATTTT,CSANGQPQHF
TRBJ2-7,TRBD2,TRBV4-1,.,TGCGCCAGCAGCCTCGGGACTAGCGTTAGCGAGCAGTACTTC,CASSLGTSVSEQYF
TRBJ2-7,TRBD2,TRBV5-6,.,TGTGCCAGCAGCCCTGGACTAGCGGGAACCTACGAGCAGTACTTC,CASSPGLAGTYEQYF
TRBJ2-7,.,TRBV4-3,.,TGCGCCAGCAGCCAAGATCTTAGCAGGGCCTACGAGCAGTACTTC,CASSQDLSRAYEQYF
TRBJ2-3,.,TRBV10-2,.,TGCGCCAGCAGTGAGCATTACCTAGCCGACCAAGATACGCAGTATTTT,CASSEHYLADQDTQYF
TRBJ2-7,.,TRBV5-1,.,TGCGCCAGCAGCCCTGAGGACACCGAGCAGTACTTC,CASSPEDTEQYF
TRBJ2-5,TRBD2,TRBV4-1,.,TGCGCCAGCAGCCGGCCCGGGGGGGAGACCCAGTACTTC,CASSRPGGETQYF
TRBJ2-1,.,TRBV28,.,TGTGCCAGCAGTTGGGACAACTCCTACAATGAGCAGTTCTTC,CASSWDNSYNEQFF
TRBJ1-1,.,TRBV6-1,.,TGTGCCAGCAGTGTGGGGGTTGCCGGGAGCGAAGCTTTCTTT,CASSVGVAGSEAFF
TRBJ2-5,.,TRBV11-1,.,TGTGCCAGCAGCCTACAGGATTTCGCGTACCAAGAGACCCAGTACTTC,CASSLQDFAYQETQYF
TRBJ2-3,TRBD1,TRBV29-1,.,TGCAGCGTGGGACAGGGGTCAGATACGCAGTATTTT,CSVGQGSDTQYF
TRBJ2-3,TRBD2,TRBV4-3,.,TGCGCCAGCAGCCCGGGACTAGCGAACACAGATACGCAGTATTTT,CASSPGLANTDTQYF
TRBJ2-7,TRBD2,TRBV29-1,.,TGCAGCGTCAGTCCGGGCGGGAGGTACGAGCAGTACTTC,CSVSPGGRYEQYF
TRBJ2-3,TRBD2,TRBV6-6,.,TGTGCCAGCTCCCCGGGGGGGGCTACAGATACGCAGTATTTT,CASSPGGATDTQYF
TRBJ2-7,.,TRBV19,.,TGTGCCAGTAGTATAGATCCATGGGGGGACGAGCAGTACTTC,CASSIDPWGDEQYF
TRBJ1-1,TRBD1,TRBV19,.,TGTGCCAGCCTGGGACAGGGGAACACTGAAGCTTTCTTT,CASLGQGNTEAFF
TRBJ1-3,.,TRBV5-5,.,TGTGCCAGCAGCTGGGGACACCACTCTGGAAACACCATATATTTT,CASSWGHHSGNTIYF
TRBJ2-5,TRBD2,TRBV5-4,.,TGTGCCAGCAGCTTGGGACTAGCGGGAGAGGGGGAGACCCAGTACTTC,CASSLGLAGEGETQYF
TRBJ2-7,.,TRBV15,.,TGTGCCACCAGCAGCGGGGTAGGGGGCTCCTACGAGCAGTACTTC,CATSSGVGGSYEQYF
TRBJ2-2,TRBD1,TRBV4-3,once,TGCGCCAGCAGCCTGTGGGTAGGGACAGGGGAGGCCGGGGAGCTGTTTTTT,CASSLWVGTGEAGELFF
TRBJ2-2,TRBD2,TRBV2,.,TGTGCCAGCAGTATGACTAGCGTTGCCACCGGGGAGCTGTTTTTT,CASSMTSVATGELFF
TRBJ1-4,.,TRBV6-1,.,TGTGCCAGCAGTGAAGCGCAGGGCGGTAATGAAAAACTGTTTTTT,CASSEAQGGNEKLFF
TRBJ2-7,TRBD2,TRBV28,.,TGTGCCAGCAGTTTCGGACTAGCGGGAGAAATAGGTCACGAGCAGTACTTC,CASSFGLAGEIGHEQYF
TRBJ2-7,TRBD1,TRBV2,.,TGTGCCAGCAGCGGACAGGGAGATCTCTACTTC,CASSGQGDLYF
TRBJ2-3,TRBD2,TRBV6-5,.,TGTGCCAGCAGCTGGACTAGCGGGAGCACAGATACGCAGTATTTT,CASSWTSGSTDTQYF
TRBJ2-7,.,TRBV6-5,.,TGTGCCAGCAGTGAGGGGGGGGGCGACGAGCAGTACTTC,CASSEGGGDEQYF
TRBJ1-4,.,TRBV4-2,.,TGTGCCAGCAGCCAAGTCGCGGCAGCAAGTGAAAAACTGTTTTTT,CASSQVAAASEKLFF
TRBJ1-5,.,TRBV10-2,.,TGCGCCAGCAGTGAGTCGGGGGGCGGACAGCCCCAGCATTTT,CASSESGGGQPQHF
TRBJ1-2,.,TRBV10-3,.,TGTGCCATCAGATGGGGGAATTATGGCTACACCTTC,CAIRWGNYGYTF
TRBJ2-1,.,TRBV6-1,.,TGTGCCAGCACAGGTCGGGACGGTACCTACAATGAGCAGTTCTTC,CASTGRDGTYNEQFF
TRBJ1-3,.,TRBV10-2,.,TGCGCCAGCTTGGGTTCTGGAAACACCATATATTTT,CASLGSGNTIYF
TRBJ2-1,.,TRBV6-1,.,TGTGCCAGCAGTGAACAGGGGGGTCTCGATGAGCAGTTCTTC,CASSEQGGLDEQFF
TRBJ2-5,.,TRBV7-5,few,TGTGCCAGAAGCTGGTGTAGCGGGGGAGACCAAGAGACCCAGTACTTC,CARSWCSGGDQETQYF
TRBJ2-7,TRBD1,TRBV6-6,.,TGTGCCAGCAGTTATAGACAGGGCGGCGAGCAGTACTTC,CASSYRQGGEQYF
TRBJ1-5,TRBD1,TRBV2,.,TGTGCCAGCAGTAAAGCCACCGGGACAGGGAGAGCTTATAGCAATCAGCCCCAGCATTTT,CASSKATGTGRAYSNQPQHF
TRBJ2-1,TRBD2,TRBV27,.,TGTGCCAGCAGGGAGGTTGGGCTAGCGGTTCCGCAGTTCTTC,CASREVGLAVPQFF
TRBJ1-2,.,TRBV4-3,.,TGCGCCAGCAGCCAAGATGCGGGGGGAGATGGCTACACCTTC,CASSQDAGGDGYTF
TRBJ2-1,TRBD2,TRBV10-3,.,TGTGCCATCAGTGAGTTGATGGCGGGAGGTTCCTACAATGAGCAGTTCTTC,CAISELMAGGSYNEQFF
TRBJ1-2,.,TRBV28,.,TGTGCCAGCAGTTTAACAGGACTAGGAGGCTACACCTTC,CASSLTGLGGYTF
TRBJ1-4,.,TRBV5-1,.,TGCGCCAGCAGCTTGGCCGGTCAGTCAAATGAAAAACTGTTTTTT,CASSLAGQSNEKLFF
TRBJ1-1,.,TRBV2,.,TGTGCCAGCAGTGAAGCGTGGGGGCCCTTCACTGAAGCTTTCTTT,CASSEAWGPFTEAFF
TRBJ2-2,.,TRBV18,.,TGTGCCAGCTCACCAATAGGGGAAGTCGGGGAGCTGTTTTTT,CASSPIGEVGELFF
TRBJ1-2,.,TRBV7-2,once,TGTGCCCACGCCAAGGCGGGGGTCCCTGGCTACACCTTC,CAHAKAGVPGYTF
TRBJ1-2,.,TRBV4-1,medium-sized,TGCGCCAGCAGCCAAGATCCTACAGAACACTATGGCTACACCTTC,CASSQDPTEHYGYTF
TRBJ2-1,TRBD2,TRBV19,.,TGTGCCAGTAGTAGGAGCGGGGACAATGAGCAGTTCTTC,CASSRSGDNEQFF
TRBJ1-4,.,TRBV9,.,TGTGCCAGCAGCGTAGGAATCAGTGGTGGGGAAAAACTGTTTTTT,CASSVGISGGEKLFF
TRBJ1-1,TRBD1,TRBV27,once,TGTGCCAGCAGTGAAACAGGGGGCACTGAAGCTTTCTTT,CASSETGGTEAFF
TRBJ2-3,TRBD1,TRBV10-1,.,TGCGCCAGCAGCGCGACAGGGGGAAGGGGACTCGGCACAGATACGCAGTATTTT,CASSATGGRGLGTDTQYF
TRBJ2-2,TRBD1,TRBV7-6,.,TGTGCCAGCAGCAAACAGGGGGCGGGGATCGGGGAGCTGTTTTTT,CASSKQGAGIGELFF